This T cell receptor (beta chain) was observed in a study of beta chain features in type 1 diabetes. Broader study findings: Type 1 diabetes patients had TCRB CDR3s that were shorter (moderately but significantly so) in all four CD4+ subsets.

Reverse transcription of all isolated RNA meant that expressed TCRB transcripts were sequenced. Average reads for naive, central memory and regulatory T cell samples were roughly 3.4 million. This table comes from immunoSEQ multiplex PCR, and its TCRdb copy is limited to in-frame clones, with some not included. Found here are 130,000 or so clones, approximately 10% of them singletons; the top ten hold around 0.65%. With regard to this clone: Its specificity is not known.

J was trimmed by 7 bases and V by 1 base; bases with no gene match: 10. Germline V gene lookup returns CDR1 LNHNV and CDR2 YYDKDF (reference sequence). The CDR3 contains 16 residues. CD45RO/CCR7/CD25/CD127/CD95/CD27 sorting isolated CD4+ naive, central memory, regulatory and stem cell-like memory cells. The receptor was derived from a woman in her thirties or forties in good health. The chain is built from TRBV15 and TRBJ1-2, with 9 bases fitting TRBD1. Specimen: central memory CD4+ T cells from blood. CDR3 DNA: TGTGCCACCAGCAGAGCGAGAGGACAGGGGACTGGTGGCTACACCTTC. It is translated as CATSRARGQGTGGYTF.